The 9 T cell receptor beta chains presented below share a single source sample, sequenced in a study of PD-1 blockade in mismatch repair-deficient tumors. Data came from immunoSEQ multiplex PCR; TCRdb stores just in-frame clones and leaves some out. This table has some 85,000 clones, 65% to 85% appearing once. The material was peripheral blood, obtained 44 weeks after starting pembrolizumab. These TCRs come from an adult with mismatch repair-deficient cancer.

The J gene is TRBJ1-2, the V gene TRBV9, with D perhaps matching TRBD1 (6 bases). Trimming removed 3 bases from V and 2 bases from J, with 23 bases in between. Germline V gene data show CDR1 as SGDLS and CDR2 as YYNGEE. The CDR3 is 18 amino acids. As DNA, the CDR3 is TGTGCCAGCAGCGATCACCTTGGCAGGGGTTTGAAAAACTATGGCTACACCTTC. The encoded protein is CASSDHLGRGLKNYGYTF.

This clone has just a few counts. This chain connects TRBV14 to TRBJ2-2; 7 positions match TRBD1. The germline CDR1 and CDR2 sequences are SGHDN and FVKESK. The CDR3 loop spans 15 amino acids. The V segment lost 3 bases and the J segment 4 bases; nucleotides outside the gene matches: 5. The CDR3 loop is CASSQDRLITGELFF. The CDR3 DNA reads TGTGCCAGCAGCCAGGACAGGTTGATCACCGGGGAGCTGTTTTTT.

This chain connects TRBV28 to TRBJ1-5, with D maybe TRBD1 (5 bases). Germline assignment: CDR1 MDHEN and CDR2 SYDVKM. The CDR3 contains 16 residues. Trimming shortened V by 5 bases and J by 0 bases, and 14 bases separated the two germline ends. The CDR3 region is CASSVARDISNQPQHF. The CDR3 DNA is TGTGCCAGCAGTGTCGCCAGGGATATTAGCAATCAGCCCCAGCATTTT.

The CDR3 nucleotides read TGTGCCAGCAGTCGGGGATACCAAGAGACCCAGTACTTC. Its protein product is CASSRGYQETQYF. The chain carries TRBV7-2 and TRBJ2-5, with D maybe TRBD2 (5 bases). Germline-derived CDR1 and CDR2 are SGHTA and FQGNSA. V lost 6 bases, J lost 0 bases, and 8 bases lay in between. This CDR3 region has 13 residues.

The chain recombines TRBV19 with TRBJ2-7; 7 nucleotides agree with TRBD1. V trimming: 2 bases; J trimming: 0 bases; junction bases outside the gene matches: 4. Germline-derived CDR1 and CDR2 are LNHDA and SQIVND (reference sequence). CDR3 length: 15 residues. The CDR3 is CASSILSGGSYEQYF. CDR3 DNA sequence: TGTGCCAGTAGTATACTCTCAGGGGGCTCCTACGAGCAGTACTTC.

The V and J genes are TRBV6-5 and TRBJ2-2; D not resolved. The CDR3 covers 14 residues. Germline CDR1 is MNHEY and CDR2 is SVGAGI. V dropped 2 bases and J dropped 9 bases, with 13 bases sitting between them. The CDR3 coding sequence is TGTGCCAGCAGTTACCGGGCTGGTAGGTGGGAGCTGTTTTTT. It specifies CASSYRAGRWELFF.

This chain uses TRBV7-8 with TRBJ2-3; D gene ambiguous. Germline values: CDR1 SGHVS, CDR2 FQNEAQ. This CDR3 region has 14 residues. Trimming pared 0 bases from V and 2 bases from J, leaving 6 bases between. The CDR3 nucleotides are TGTGCCAGCAGCTTAGCGGGAAACACAGATACGCAGTATTTT. Its translation is CASSLAGNTDTQYF. The full variable domain, its missing parts supplied by reference TRBV7-8 and TRBJ2-3, is GAGVSQSPRYKVAKRGQDVALRCDPISGHVSLFWYQQALGQGPEFLTYFQNEAQLDKSGLPSDRFFAERPEGSVSTLKIQRTQQEDSAVYLCASSLAGNTDTQYFGPGTRLTVL.

The V gene is TRBV18, the J gene TRBJ1-5, with 8 bases lining up with TRBD1. This CDR3 is 15 amino acids long. Trimming at V came to 4 bases and at J to 2 bases, leaving 4 bases not matched to a gene. In germline, CDR1 is KGHSH, CDR2 LQKENI. The CDR3 nucleotides read TGTGCCAGCTCACGAACGGGACAGGGCAATCAGCCCCAGCATTTT. Encoded protein: CASSRTGQGNQPQHF.

This chain links TRBV12-5 with TRBJ2-1; no firm D call. Germline V gene lookup returns CDR1 LGHNT and CDR2 FRNRAP. Trimming cost V 0 bases and J 7 bases, with 19 bases left between them. There are 17 residues in the CDR3. The DNA of the CDR3 is TGTGCTAGTGGTTTGGTACAAGCCGCGGCTCTACTAAATGAGCAGTTCTTC. Its protein product is CASGLVQAAALLNEQFF.